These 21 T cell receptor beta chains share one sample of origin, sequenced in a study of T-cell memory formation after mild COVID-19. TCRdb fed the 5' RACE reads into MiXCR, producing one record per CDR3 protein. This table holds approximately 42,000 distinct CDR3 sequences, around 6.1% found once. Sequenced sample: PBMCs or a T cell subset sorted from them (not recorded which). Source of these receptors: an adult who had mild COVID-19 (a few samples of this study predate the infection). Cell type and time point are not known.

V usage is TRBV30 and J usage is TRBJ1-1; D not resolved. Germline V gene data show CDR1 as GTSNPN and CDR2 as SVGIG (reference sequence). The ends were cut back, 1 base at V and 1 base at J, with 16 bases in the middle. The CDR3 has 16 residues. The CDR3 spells CAWSGPSGRENTEAFF. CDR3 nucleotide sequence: TGTGCCTGGAGTGGGCCTTCTGGACGTGAGAACACTGAAGCTTTCTTT.

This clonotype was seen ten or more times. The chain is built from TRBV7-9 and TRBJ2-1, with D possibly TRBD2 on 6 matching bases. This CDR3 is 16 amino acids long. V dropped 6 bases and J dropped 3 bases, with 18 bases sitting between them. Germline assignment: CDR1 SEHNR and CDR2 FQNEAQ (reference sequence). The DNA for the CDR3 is TGTGCCAGCAGACCCATAGGAGGGGTCGGCTACAATGAGCAGTTCTTC. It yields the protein CASRPIGGVGYNEQFF.

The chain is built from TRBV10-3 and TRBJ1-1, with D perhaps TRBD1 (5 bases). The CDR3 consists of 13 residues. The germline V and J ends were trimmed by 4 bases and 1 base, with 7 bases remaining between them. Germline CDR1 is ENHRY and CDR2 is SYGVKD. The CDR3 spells CAISVTGNTEAFF. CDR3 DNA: TGTGCCATCAGTGTAACAGGGAACACTGAAGCTTTCTTT.

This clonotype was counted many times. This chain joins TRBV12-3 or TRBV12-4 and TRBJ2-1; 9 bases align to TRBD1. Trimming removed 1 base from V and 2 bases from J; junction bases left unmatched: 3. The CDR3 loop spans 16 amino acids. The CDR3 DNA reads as TGTGCCAGCAGTTTAGTGACAGGGGGTACCTACAATGAGCAGTTCTTC. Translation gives CASSLVTGGTYNEQFF.

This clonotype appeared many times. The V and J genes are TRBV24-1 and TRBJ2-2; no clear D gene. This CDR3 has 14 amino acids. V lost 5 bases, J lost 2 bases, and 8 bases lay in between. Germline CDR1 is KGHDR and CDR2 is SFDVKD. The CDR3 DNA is TGTGCCACCAGTGGAGTACTCAACACCGGGGAGCTGTTTTTT. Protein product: CATSGVLNTGELFF.

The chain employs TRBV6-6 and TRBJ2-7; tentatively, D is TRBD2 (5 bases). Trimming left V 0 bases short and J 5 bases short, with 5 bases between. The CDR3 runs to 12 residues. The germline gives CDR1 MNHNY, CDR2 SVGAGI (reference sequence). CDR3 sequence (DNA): TGTGCCAGCAGTTACTCCGGGGACGAGCAGTACTTC. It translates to CASSYSGDEQYF.

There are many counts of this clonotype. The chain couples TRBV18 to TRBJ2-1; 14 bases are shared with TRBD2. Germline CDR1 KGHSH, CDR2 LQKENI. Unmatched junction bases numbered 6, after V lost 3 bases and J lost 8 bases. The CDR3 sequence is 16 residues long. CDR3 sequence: CASSPPGLAGVDEQFF. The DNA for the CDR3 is TGTGCCAGCTCACCCCCGGGACTAGCGGGAGTCGATGAGCAGTTCTTC. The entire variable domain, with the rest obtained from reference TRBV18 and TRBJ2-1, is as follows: NAGVMQNPRHLVRRRGQEARLRCSPMKGHSHVYWYRQLPEEGLKFMVYLQKENIIDESGMPKERFSAEFPKEGPSILRIQQVVRGDSAAYFCASSPPGLAGVDEQFFGPGTRLTVL.

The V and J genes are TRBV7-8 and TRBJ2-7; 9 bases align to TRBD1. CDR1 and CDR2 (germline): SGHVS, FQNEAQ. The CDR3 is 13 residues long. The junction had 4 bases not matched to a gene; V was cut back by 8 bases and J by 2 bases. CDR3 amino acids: CASRDRATYEQYF. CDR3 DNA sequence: TGTGCCAGCCGGGACAGGGCCACCTACGAGCAGTACTTC.

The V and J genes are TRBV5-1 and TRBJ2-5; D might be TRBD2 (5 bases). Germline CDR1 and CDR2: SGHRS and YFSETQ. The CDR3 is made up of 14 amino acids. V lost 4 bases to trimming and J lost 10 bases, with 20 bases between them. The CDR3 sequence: CASSPSQVREGQYF. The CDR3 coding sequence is TGCGCCAGCAGCCCCAGCCAGGTGAGAGAGGGCCAGTACTTC.

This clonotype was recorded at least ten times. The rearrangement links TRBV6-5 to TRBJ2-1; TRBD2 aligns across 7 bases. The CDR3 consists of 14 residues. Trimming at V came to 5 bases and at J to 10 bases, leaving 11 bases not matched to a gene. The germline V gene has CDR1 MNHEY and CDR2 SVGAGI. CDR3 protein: CASSPTAGVGEQFF. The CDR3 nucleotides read TGTGCCAGCAGTCCCACGGCGGGGGTGGGGGAGCAGTTCTTC.

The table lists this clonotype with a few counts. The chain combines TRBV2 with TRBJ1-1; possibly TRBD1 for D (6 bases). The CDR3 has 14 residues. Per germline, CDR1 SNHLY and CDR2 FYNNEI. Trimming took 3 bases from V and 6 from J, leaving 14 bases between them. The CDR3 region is CASSEGSRGAEAFF. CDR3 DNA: TGTGCCAGCAGTGAGGGGTCCAGGGGTGCTGAAGCTTTCTTT.

The DNA of the CDR3 is TGTGCCAGCAGCATAATCGGTTCAGGAGTTTCTATATACAATGAGCAGTTCTTC. It encodes CASSIIGSGVSIYNEQFF. V and J are TRBV6-2 or TRBV6-3 and TRBJ2-1, with D unclear. Germline V gene lookup returns CDR1 MNHEY and CDR2 SVGEGT. V shed 6 bases and J shed 4 bases, with 25 bases lying between them. This CDR3 region has 18 residues.

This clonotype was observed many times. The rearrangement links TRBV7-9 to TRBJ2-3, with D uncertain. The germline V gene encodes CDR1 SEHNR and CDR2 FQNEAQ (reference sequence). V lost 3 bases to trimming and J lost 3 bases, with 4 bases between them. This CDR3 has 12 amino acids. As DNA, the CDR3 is TGTGCCAGCAGCTTTTCAACAGATACGCAGTATTTT. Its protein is CASSFSTDTQYF.

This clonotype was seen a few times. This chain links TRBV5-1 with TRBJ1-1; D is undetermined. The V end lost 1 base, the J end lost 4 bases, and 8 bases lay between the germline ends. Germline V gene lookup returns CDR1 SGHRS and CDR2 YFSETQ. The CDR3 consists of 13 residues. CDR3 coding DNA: TGCGCCAGCAGCTTGATTGACGGCACTGAAGCTTTCTTT. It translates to CASSLIDGTEAFF.

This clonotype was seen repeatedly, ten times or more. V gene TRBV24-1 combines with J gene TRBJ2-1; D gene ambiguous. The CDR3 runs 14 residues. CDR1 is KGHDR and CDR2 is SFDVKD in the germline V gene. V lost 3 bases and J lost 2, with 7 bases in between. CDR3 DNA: TGTGCCACCAGTGATGGTACAACCTACAATGAGCAGTTCTTC. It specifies CATSDGTTYNEQFF.

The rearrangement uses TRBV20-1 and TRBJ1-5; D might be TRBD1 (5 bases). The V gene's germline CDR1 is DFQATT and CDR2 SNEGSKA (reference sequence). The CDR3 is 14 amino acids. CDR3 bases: TGCAGCGGCAGGCCGTCAGGGAACAATCAGCCCCAGCATTTT. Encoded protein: CSGRPSGNNQPQHF.

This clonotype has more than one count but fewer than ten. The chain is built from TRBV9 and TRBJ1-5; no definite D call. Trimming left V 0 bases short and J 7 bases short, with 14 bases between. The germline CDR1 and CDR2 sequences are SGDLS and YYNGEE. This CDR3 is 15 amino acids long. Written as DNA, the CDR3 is TGTGCCAGCAGCGTAGATGACGGGCGAAGCCAGCCCCAGCATTTT. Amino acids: CASSVDDGRSQPQHF.

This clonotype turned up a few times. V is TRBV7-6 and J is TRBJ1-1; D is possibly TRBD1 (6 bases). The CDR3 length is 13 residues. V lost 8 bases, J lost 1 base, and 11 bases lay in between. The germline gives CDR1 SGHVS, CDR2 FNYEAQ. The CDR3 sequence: CASASGANTEAFF. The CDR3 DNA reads TGTGCCAGCGCTTCGGGGGCGAACACTGAAGCTTTCTTT.

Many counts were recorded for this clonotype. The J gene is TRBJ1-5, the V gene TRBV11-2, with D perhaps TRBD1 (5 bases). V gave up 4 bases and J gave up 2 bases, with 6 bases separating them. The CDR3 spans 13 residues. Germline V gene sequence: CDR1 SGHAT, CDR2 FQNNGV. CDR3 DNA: TGTGCCAGCAGCTCCAGGGGCAATCAGCCCCAGCATTTT. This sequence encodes CASSSRGNQPQHF. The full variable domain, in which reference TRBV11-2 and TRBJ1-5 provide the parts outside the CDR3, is EAGVAQSPRYKIIEKRQSVAFWCNPISGHATLYWYQQILGQGPKLLIQFQNNGVVDDSQLPKDRFSAERLKGVDSTLKIQPAKLEDSAVYLCASSSRGNQPQHFGDGTRLSIL.

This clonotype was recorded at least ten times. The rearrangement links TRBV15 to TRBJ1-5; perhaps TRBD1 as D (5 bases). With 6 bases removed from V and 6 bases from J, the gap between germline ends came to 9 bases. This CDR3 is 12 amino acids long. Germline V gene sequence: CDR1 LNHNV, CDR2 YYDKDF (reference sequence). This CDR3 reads CATSLGGQPQHF. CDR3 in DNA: TGTGCCACCAGTCTGGGGGGTCAGCCCCAGCATTTT.

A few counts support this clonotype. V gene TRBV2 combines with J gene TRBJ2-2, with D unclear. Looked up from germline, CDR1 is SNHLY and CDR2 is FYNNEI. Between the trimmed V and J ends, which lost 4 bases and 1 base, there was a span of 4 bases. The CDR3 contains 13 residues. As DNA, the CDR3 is TGTGCCAGCAGTGTTGGGAACACCGGGGAGCTGTTTTTT. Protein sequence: CASSVGNTGELFF.